This TCR beta chain was sequenced during a study of blood T cell repertoires in COVID-19. Study as a whole: There were acute and convalescent COVID-19 samples, and they came from the United States, Italy and Spain. The cDNA or gDNA used as material had been derived from T cells, B-cell-depleted T cells, or PBMCs.

Original handling: Researchers report that nucleated cell counts were estimated from reference gene primer amplification. Assay: immunoSEQ multiplex PCR; the TCRdb copy retains only in-frame clones and omits some. V and J calls and clone size are copied from that table; D and trimming were computed from the DNA. Of about 73,000 clones listed, 65% to 85% were seen once; the top ten hold around 4.1%. There are 15 residues in the CDR3. V lost 1 base and J lost 1, with 11 bases in between. Germline CDR1 is SGHRS and CDR2 is YFSETQ. This clonotype was obtained from a woman aged 55 to 70 with acute or convalescent COVID-19. The gene calls are TRBV5-1 and TRBJ1-1, with no clear D. The sample consisted of peripheral blood. The CDR3 protein is CASSLRGTTNTEAFF. DNA of the CDR3: TGCGCCAGCAGCTTGCGAGGAACGACGAACACTGAAGCTTTCTTT.